The 20 T cell receptor beta chains presented below share a single source sample, sequenced in a study of blood T cell repertoires in COVID-19 (dated by TCRdb to between 2020 and 2021). Library preparation employed the immunoSEQ multiplex PCR assay. TCRdb stores this immuneACCESS table with in-frame sequences only. Part of the clones is absent; in the studies checked, under half of the shortfall reflects unresolved V genes, and no reason is known for the rest. Recorded for this sample are about 300,000 clones; around nine tenths of them occurred a single time. In total, the top ten clones hold 0.95% to 1.2% of the sample. The sequenced material came from PBMCs or T cells enriched from blood (not recorded which). The receptors derive from a woman aged 30 to 39 who had recovered from COVID-19.

This sequence joins TRBV9 and TRBJ2-1, with 12 positions matching TRBD2. The CDR3 loop spans 18 amino acids. J lost 4 bases, V lost 0 bases, and 8 bases had no gene match. Per the germline V gene, CDR1 is SGDLS and CDR2 is YYNGEE. Here the CDR3 reads CASSVGLAGEILYNEQFF. CDR3 coding DNA: TGTGCCAGCAGCGTAGGACTAGCGGGAGAAATTTTATACAATGAGCAGTTCTTC.

V and J are TRBV5-6 and TRBJ1-2; possibly TRBD1 for D (6 bases). This CDR3 contains 14 residues. Trimming removed 0 bases from V and 4 bases from J, with 10 bases in between. Per the germline V gene, CDR1 is SGHDT and CDR2 is YYEEEE. The CDR3 DNA reads as TGTGCCAGCAGCTTGGTAGGCAGGGGCTATGGCTACACCTTC. This gives the protein CASSLVGRGYGYTF.

Concerning this clone itself: The junction departs from the called germline gene at one end, perhaps through a read error. The V gene is TRBV6-2 or TRBV6-3, the J gene TRBJ2-1; a weak D match, TRBD1 (6 bases). The CDR3 loop spans 15 amino acids. Germline V lookup: CDR1 MNHEY, CDR2 SVGEGT. CDR3 coding DNA: TGTGCCAGCAGATACTCGGGAACAGGGCGGAATGAGCAGTTCTTC. It codes for CASRYSGTGRNEQFF.

The chain employs TRBV5-1 and TRBJ2-7; 10 bases agree with TRBD2. Germline trimming cut 0 bases from V and 0 bases from J; bases unmatched to any gene: 3. The length of the CDR3 is 16 residues. CDR1 and CDR2 from the germline V gene are SGHRS and YFSETQ. The CDR3: CASSLAASGSSYEQYF. For the CDR3, the DNA is TGCGCCAGCAGCTTGGCGGCTAGCGGGAGCTCCTACGAGCAGTACTTC.

In DNA form, the CDR3 reads TGTGCCAGCAGAGACAGGGGGTACCGCACAGATACGCAGTATTTT. The encoded protein is CASRDRGYRTDTQYF. The chain is built from TRBV28 and TRBJ2-3; 9 positions match TRBD1. The CDR3 extends over 15 amino acids. Germline CDR1 reads MDHEN; CDR2 reads SYDVKM. Trimming cost V 6 bases and J 1 base; bases outside gene matches: 5. The entire variable domain, with the rest obtained from reference TRBV28 and TRBJ2-3, is as follows: DVKVTQSSRYLVKRTGEKVFLECVQDMDHENMFWYRQDPGLGLRLIYFSYDVKMKEKGDIPEGYSVSREKKERFSLILESASTNQTSMYLCASRDRGYRTDTQYFGPGTRLTVL.

This rearrangement joins TRBV15 to TRBJ2-7, with TRBD2 identical over 13 bases. Losses at the gene ends were 1 base for V and 4 bases for J; bases not matched to a gene: 1. This CDR3 is 15 amino acids long. Germline lookup yields CDR1 LNHNV and CDR2 YYDKDF (reference sequence). The CDR3, as DNA: TGTGCCACCAGCAGAGGGACTAGCGGGAGTTACGAGCAGTACTTC. Translated: CATSRGTSGSYEQYF.

The J gene is TRBJ1-4, the V gene TRBV30, with 10 bases identical to TRBD1. CDR3 length equals 20 residues. Trimming took 0 bases from V and 8 from J; bases not matched to a gene: 21. Looked up from germline, CDR1 is GTSNPN and CDR2 is SVGIG (reference sequence). The CDR3 region is CAWSVTWKRDRGPTNEKLFF. In nucleotides, the CDR3 is TGTGCCTGGAGTGTAACTTGGAAAAGGGACAGGGGCCCGACGAACGAAAAACTGTTTTTT.

As concerns this clone: The sample has other DNA sequences that encode this CDR3 too. The chain employs TRBV27 and TRBJ2-5, with a possible D match to TRBD1 (6 bases). V dropped 5 bases and J dropped 1 base, with 8 bases sitting between them. Per the germline V gene, CDR1 is MNHEY and CDR2 is SMNVEV (reference sequence). The CDR3 loop spans 13 amino acids. CDR3 loop: CASSRGGQETQYF. CDR3 nucleotides: TGTGCCAGCAGTCGAGGGGGCCAAGAGACCCAGTACTTC.

The gene calls are TRBV3-1 (or the pseudogene TRBV3-2) and TRBJ2-7; tentative D call: TRBD2 (6 bases). The length of the CDR3 is 14 residues. V was clipped by 4 bases and J by 6 bases, with 16 bases between them. Germline-derived CDR1 and CDR2 are LGHDT and YNNKEL (reference sequence). Written as DNA, the CDR3 is TGTGCCAGCAGCCTACACGGGACTCCTGGCGAGCAGTACTTC. Translated: CASSLHGTPGEQYF.

The rearrangement joins TRBV6-5 to TRBJ2-2, with 8 positions matching TRBD1. Trimming removed 3 bases from V and 6 bases from J; junction bases left unmatched: 6. The CDR3 has 15 amino acids. Per germline, CDR1 MNHEY and CDR2 SVGAGI. The CDR3 loop is CASSYADRVAGELFF. In DNA form, the CDR3 reads TGTGCCAGCAGTTATGCGGACAGGGTCGCCGGGGAGCTGTTTTTT.

This chain uses TRBV28 with TRBJ2-2; D may be TRBD1 (5 bases). Looked up from germline, CDR1 is MDHEN and CDR2 is SYDVKM. This CDR3 contains 15 residues. The germline V and J ends were trimmed by 5 bases and 6 bases, with 16 bases remaining between them. CDR3 sequence reads: CASSRGDRVAGELFF. The CDR3 DNA follows: TGTGCCAGCAGTAGGGGTGATAGGGTCGCCGGGGAGCTGTTTTTT.

This clone has a handful of counts. V usage is TRBV10-3 and J usage is TRBJ2-2, with 8 bases identical to TRBD1. In germline, CDR1 is ENHRY, CDR2 SYGVKD. The length of the CDR3 is 16 residues. The V gene end was trimmed by 7 bases and the J gene end by 3 bases; junction bases not matched to a gene: 10. CDR3 protein: CAITSDRGPDTGELFF. The CDR3 DNA sequence: TGTGCCATCACATCAGACAGGGGACCCGACACCGGGGAGCTGTTTTTT.

The rearrangement links TRBV5-6 to TRBJ2-3; 12 bases are shared with TRBD2. Germline trimming cut 5 bases from V and 1 base from J; bases unmatched to any gene: 11. The CDR3 runs to 18 residues. In germline, CDR1 is SGHDT, CDR2 YYEEEE. CDR3 sequence (DNA): TGTGCCAGCAGTCGAAGAACTAGCGGGAGGAAAGGCACAGATACGCAGTATTTT. It specifies CASSRRTSGRKGTDTQYF.

The chain is built from TRBV27 and TRBJ1-6; maybe TRBD1 (5 bases). The CDR3 is 16 residues long. Per germline, CDR1 MNHEY and CDR2 SMNVEV (reference sequence). Trimming stripped 5 bases from V and 0 bases from J, with 11 bases between. Here the CDR3 DNA reads TGTGCCAGCAGTGGAGGGGTTTTCTCCTATAATTCACCCCTCCACTTT. Protein: CASSGGVFSYNSPLHF.

V gene TRBV5-6 combines with J gene TRBJ1-4; D is possibly TRBD1 (5 bases). Germline V CDR1 and CDR2: SGHDT, YYEEEE. Trimming left V 0 bases short and J 0 bases short, with 9 bases between. The CDR3 is 16 amino acids. The CDR3 DNA follows: TGTGCCAGCAGCTTGGTTAAAGGGGCAACTAATGAAAAACTGTTTTTT. Its translation: CASSLVKGATNEKLFF.

The chain carries TRBV2 and TRBJ1-2, with 11 bases matching TRBD1. V lost 0 bases, J lost 8 bases, and 5 bases stayed unmatched. CDR1 SNHLY and CDR2 FYNNEI come from the germline V gene. The CDR3 is 15 amino acids. This CDR3 reads CASSEAGQGVGGYTF. Written as DNA, the CDR3 is TGTGCCAGCAGTGAAGCGGGACAGGGGGTCGGCGGCTACACCTTC.

The genes are TRBV30 and TRBJ2-7; D is possibly TRBD2 (5 bases). Germline V lookup: CDR1 GTSNPN, CDR2 SVGIG (reference sequence). Trimming cost V 0 bases and J 6 bases, with 12 bases left between them. This CDR3 has 13 amino acids. As DNA, the CDR3 is TGTGCCTGGAGTGTAAATGAGGGTAGCGAGCAGTACTTC. Translation: CAWSVNEGSEQYF.

This clone was observed once. Distinct nucleotide sequences in the sample also encode this CDR3. The V and J genes are TRBV28 and TRBJ1-5; TRBD1 matches at 10 bases. V was clipped by 6 bases and J by 4 bases; unmatched bases: 6. The germline V gene has CDR1 MDHEN and CDR2 SYDVKM. The CDR3 has 15 amino acids. CDR3 in amino acids: CASSPPGQGNQPQHF. CDR3 sequence (DNA): TGTGCCAGCAGCCCACCGGGACAGGGGAATCAGCCCCAGCATTTT.

The chain is built from TRBV5-1 and TRBJ1-3, with 10 bases that match TRBD1. Germline CDR1 is SGHRS and CDR2 is YFSETQ. The CDR3 is made up of 18 amino acids. V lost 0 bases and J lost 4; bases outside the gene matches: 10. This CDR3 is CASSLVATGGATGNTIYF. The CDR3 DNA is TGCGCCAGCAGCTTGGTTGCGACAGGGGGCGCAACCGGAAACACCATATATTTT.

This chain joins TRBV28 and TRBJ1-6; D gene unclear. Germline loops: CDR1 MDHEN, CDR2 SYDVKM. This CDR3 has 16 residues. Trimming took 6 bases from V and 0 from J, leaving 12 bases between them. As DNA, the CDR3 is TGTGCCAGCAGACCTGCCGAGAGCTCCTATAATTCACCCCTCCACTTT. Translating it yields CASRPAESSYNSPLHF.